The present T cell receptor (beta chain) was sequenced within a study of OX40 agonist ivuxolimab in advanced cancers. Study-level results: In the 0.1 to 3.0 mg/kg range, CD4+ and CD8+ blood T cells had expanded clonally by week 6.

Regarding this clone: The antigen is undetermined.

The CDR3 contains 18 residues. In germline, CDR1 is SNHLY, CDR2 FYNNEI. The V and J ends lost 5 bases and 3 bases respectively, with 26 bases between them. Profiling relied on immunoSEQ multiplex PCR, and the TCRdb table lists in-frame clones only, not all of them. The sample carries around 20,000 clones, over 70% recorded once. The material was CD4+ or CD8+ T cells sorted from blood, obtained in a trial of the OX40 agonist ivuxolimab. The sequence derives from an adult with an advanced solid tumor such as melanoma, head and neck, liver or kidney cancer. The V and J genes are TRBV2 and TRBJ2-7; unclear D gene. This CDR3 is CASSPWGLALATNYEQYF. The CDR3 nucleotides read TGTGCCAGCAGTCCCTGGGGATTGGCCCTCGCAACAAACTACGAGCAGTACTTC.